The entry below describes one T cell receptor (beta chain). This sample was taken from a study of blood T cell repertoires in COVID-19. About the research overall: There were acute and convalescent COVID-19 samples, and they came from the United States, Italy and Spain.

CDR1 and CDR2 (germline): KGHSH, LQKENI. Trimming shortened V by 2 bases and J by 0 bases, and 13 bases separated the two germline ends. The CDR3 is 17 residues long. In the authors' methods: Amplification of reference gene primers provided the estimated nucleated cell counts. Measured with immunoSEQ multiplex PCR; TCRdb has only the in-frame clones, and not every one. That table is the source of V, J and clone size, and D and trimming were worked out from the DNA. The sample has around 150,000 clones, 75% to 80% seen once; the top ten hold about 15%. Sequencing input: peripheral blood. The gene calls are TRBV18 and TRBJ1-4; D might be TRBD1 (5 bases). This receptor was identified in a woman of 80 years or more with acute or convalescent COVID-19. This CDR3 reads CASSPNQGGTTNEKLFF. Written as DNA, the CDR3 is TGTGCCAGCTCACCAAACCAGGGAGGAACAACTAATGAAAAACTGTTTTTT.